This T cell receptor beta chain originates from a study of blood T cell repertoires in COVID-19. Looking at the study overall: Samples came from the United States, Italy and Spain, spanning acute and convalescent COVID-19.

In the original analysis: Nucleated cell counts were estimated from reference gene primer amplification. This table comes from immunoSEQ multiplex PCR, and its TCRdb copy is limited to in-frame clones, with some not included. That table furnishes V, J and clone size, whereas the DNA furnished D and trimming. Of about 220,000 clones in the sample, more than 75% were seen once. With 5 bases removed from V and 2 bases from J, the gap between germline ends came to 15 bases. CDR3 length equals 15 residues. Germline CDR1 is MNHEY and CDR2 is SMNVEV (reference sequence). This chain connects TRBV27 to TRBJ1-2, with D possibly TRBD1 on 6 matching bases. This clonotype originated in a woman older than 75 with COVID-19, enrolled during active disease. The sequencing input was peripheral blood. CDR3 DNA sequence: TGTGCCAGCAGTCGACTGGCGGGGGCCAACTATGGCTACACCTTC. It encodes CASSRLAGANYGYTF.